This entry features one TCR beta chain sequence. This entry belongs to a study of control samples from healthy donors and cancer patients. Method: immunoSEQ multiplex PCR; TCRdb's copy keeps in-frame clones and lacks some. This sample has about 85,000 clones, with approximately 88% found just once. Trimming shortened V by 2 bases and J by 8 bases, and 15 bases separated the two germline ends. CDR3 length equals 13 residues. CDR1 GTSNPN and CDR2 SVGIG come from the germline V gene (reference sequence). The specimen sequenced was blood. The receptor comes from a woman in her sixties in good health. This chain connects TRBV30 to TRBJ1-1; the D is unclear. In DNA form, the CDR3 reads TGTGCCTGGAGTCGTGCTCGAGGGCTCGAAGCTTTCTTT. It encodes CAWSRARGLEAFF.